These T cell receptor beta chains were read from a single sample in a study of control samples from healthy donors and cancer patients. Assay: immunoSEQ multiplex PCR; the TCRdb copy retains only in-frame clones and omits some. The data show 130,000 to 150,000 clones, approximately 92% seen once. Specimen: blood. The receptors were sampled from a man aged 25-40 years in good health. CDR3s include the opening cysteine and the closing phenylalanine or tryptophan. The D gene is left open where the match is weak. The size field is filled for only some rows; it gives once, few, many or a size class.

clone_size j_call d_call v_call cdr3_aa cdr3_nt
NA TRBJ1-2 NA TRBV14 CASATDPGAGYTF TGTGCCAGCGCTACGGACCCAGGAGCTGGCTACACCTTC
once TRBJ2-7 NA TRBV21-1 CASSTPPGTSSYEQYF TGTGCCAGCAGCACACCACCCGGGACTAGCTCCTACGAGCAGTACTTC
once TRBJ2-1 NA TRBV5-1 CASSPRTDSNEQFF TGCGCCAGCAGCCCACGGACAGACTCCAATGAGCAGTTCTTC
NA TRBJ1-2 NA TRBV6-1 CASSEIPYRNGYTF TGTGCCAGCAGTGAAATTCCTTACAGGAATGGCTACACCTTC
NA TRBJ2-1 NA TRBV7-6 CASSFDRLQDPRAESYNEQFF TGTGCCAGCAGCTTTGATCGGTTACAGGACCCACGGGCGGAGTCTTACAATGAGCAGTTCTTC
NA TRBJ2-6 NA TRBV6-4 CASSDSNSGANVLTF TGTGCCAGCAGTGACTCGAACTCTGGGGCCAACGTCCTGACTTTC
NA TRBJ2-7 TRBD1 TRBV18 CASSPSSGQGYEQYF TGTGCCAGCTCACCCTCCTCGGGACAGGGCTACGAGCAGTACTTC
NA TRBJ1-1 NA TRBV30 CAWRLSGEPGTEAFF TGTGCCTGGAGACTGTCCGGAGAACCGGGCACTGAAGCTTTCTTT
NA TRBJ1-4 NA TRBV6-5 CASSPAGTTNEKLFF TGTGCCAGCAGTCCTGCAGGAACAACTAATGAAAAACTGTTTTTT
NA TRBJ2-7 NA TRBV28 CASSGTRTAKSSEQYF TGTGCCAGCAGCGGGACCCGGACAGCTAAATCCTCCGAGCAGTACTTC
NA TRBJ2-5 TRBD2 TRBV9 CASSVVSGAQETQYF TGTGCCAGCAGCGTAGTTAGCGGGGCCCAAGAGACCCAGTACTTC
NA TRBJ2-1 NA TRBV18 CASSAVANEQFF TGTGCCAGCTCAGCGGTTGCCAATGAGCAGTTCTTC
NA TRBJ1-2 NA TRBV2 CASSPDWTYGYTF TGTGCCAGCAGCCCCGACTGGACCTATGGCTACACCTTC
NA TRBJ2-3 NA TRBV23-1 CASSQSSTVGYTDTQYF TGCGCCAGCAGTCAATCCTCGACAGTCGGTTACACAGATACGCAGTATTTT
NA TRBJ1-4 TRBD1 TRBV11-1 CASSLPGQRGEKLFF TGTGCCAGCAGCTTACCGGGACAGCGGGGGGAAAAACTGTTTTTT
NA TRBJ1-5 NA TRBV24-1 CATSESRDNLGNQPQHF TGTGCCACCAGTGAATCCCGGGACAATTTGGGCAATCAGCCCCAGCATTTT
NA TRBJ2-3 TRBD2 TRBV10-3 CAISGTRLAVSTDTQYF TGTGCCATCAGTGGTACCAGACTAGCGGTGAGCACAGATACGCAGTATTTT
NA TRBJ1-3 TRBD1 TRBV29-1 CSVEGTGSGNTIYF TGCAGCGTTGAAGGGACAGGGTCGGGAAACACCATATATTTT
NA TRBJ2-3 NA TRBV10-3 CAISEFTDTQYF TGTGCCATCAGTGAGTTCACAGATACGCAGTATTTT
NA TRBJ2-7 NA TRBV19 CASRYEGQLSYEQYF TGTGCCAGTAGATATGAAGGACAGCTTTCCTACGAGCAGTACTTC
NA TRBJ1-2 NA TRBV9 CASSPRPTGMYGYTF TGTGCCAGCAGCCCACGCCCGACAGGCATGTATGGCTACACCTTC
NA TRBJ2-2 NA TRBV6-5 CASSYPGVTNTGELFF TGTGCCAGCAGTTACCCGGGAGTCACGAACACCGGGGAGCTGTTTTTT
NA TRBJ2-2 TRBD2 TRBV5-4 CASSLDLAGGIKGELFF TGTGCCAGCAGCTTGGATCTAGCGGGGGGAATTAAAGGGGAGCTGTTTTTT
NA TRBJ1-1 NA TRBV5-6 CASSLAWGLGAEAFF TGTGCCAGCAGCTTGGCTTGGGGGCTAGGGGCTGAAGCTTTCTTT
NA TRBJ2-7 NA TRBV5-1 CASSLAAIAYEQYF TGCGCCAGCAGCTTGGCCGCGATAGCCTACGAGCAGTACTTC
NA TRBJ2-5 NA TRBV11-2 CASSLAGETQYF TGTGCCAGCAGCCTCGCTGGGGAGACCCAGTACTTC
NA TRBJ1-6 TRBD1 TRBV5-5 CASSREGANSPLHF TGTGCCAGCAGCAGAGAGGGGGCCAACTCACCCCTCCACTTT
NA TRBJ1-2 TRBD1 TRBV29-1 CSVDTIGQGDYGYTF TGCAGCGTTGACACGATCGGACAGGGAGACTATGGCTACACCTTC
NA TRBJ1-4 NA TRBV28 CASSRGGTREKLFF TGTGCCAGCAGCCGGGGAGGGACTAGGGAAAAACTGTTTTTT
NA TRBJ2-1 TRBD2 TRBV13 CASSLALAGVYNEQFF TGTGCCAGCAGCTTAGCACTAGCGGGGGTCTACAATGAGCAGTTCTTC
NA TRBJ2-7 NA TRBV6-5 CASSYERGRTYEQYF TGTGCCAGCAGTTACGAACGGGGCCGTACCTACGAGCAGTACTTC
NA TRBJ1-2 NA TRBV2 CASRQGQQYGYTF TGTGCCAGCAGGCAAGGACAGCAATATGGCTACACCTTC
NA TRBJ1-5 NA TRBV28 CASRILGQPQHF TGTGCCAGCAGAATCCTGGGACAGCCCCAGCATTTT
NA TRBJ1-1 TRBD1 TRBV28 CASSSRQGRTEAFF TGTGCCAGCAGTTCTAGACAGGGGAGGACTGAAGCTTTCTTT
NA TRBJ1-3 TRBD1 TRBV15 CATSRDRGPGNTIYF TGTGCCACCAGCAGAGACAGGGGGCCCGGAAACACCATATATTTT
NA TRBJ1-5 TRBD1 TRBV28 CASSSWGGQGNNQPQHF TGTGCCAGCAGTTCGTGGGGAGGACAGGGGAACAATCAGCCCCAGCATTTT
NA TRBJ1-1 NA TRBV28 CASSFLGGGAFF TGTGCCAGCAGTTTTTTAGGTGGGGGTGCTTTCTTT
NA TRBJ1-3 NA TRBV7-2 CASSSAGGLSGNTIYF TGTGCCAGCAGCTCAGCGGGGGGTCTGTCTGGAAACACCATATATTTT
NA TRBJ1-2 NA TRBV28 CASSLVLDNYGYTF TGTGCCAGCAGTTTAGTTCTAGACAACTATGGCTACACCTTC
NA TRBJ2-7 NA TRBV7-9 CASSSLFSYEQYF TGTGCCAGCAGCTCCCTGTTTTCCTACGAGCAGTACTTC
few TRBJ1-5 NA TRBV27 CASSLSGLFGAGWSNQPQHF TGTGCCAGCAGTTTATCGGGGTTATTCGGAGCAGGGTGGAGCAATCAGCCCCAGCATTTT
NA TRBJ1-2 NA TRBV9 CASSGMKGYRDGYTF TGTGCCAGCAGCGGGATGAAGGGATATCGGGATGGCTACACCTTC
NA TRBJ1-1 NA TRBV7-9 CASSSATGKNTEAFF TGTGCCAGCAGCTCCGCGACAGGAAAGAACACTGAAGCTTTCTTT
NA TRBJ2-4 TRBD2 TRBV2 CASSGSLAGDSKNIQYF TGTGCCAGCAGTGGGTCACTAGCGGGAGATTCCAAAAACATTCAGTACTTC
NA TRBJ1-1 NA TRBV7-9 CASSEGLNTEAFF TGTGCCAGCAGCGAAGGGTTGAACACTGAAGCTTTCTTT
once TRBJ2-2 NA TRBV6-4 CASSEGASTGELFF TGTGCCAGCAGTGAGGGGGCGTCCACCGGGGAGCTGTTTTTT
NA TRBJ2-1 NA TRBV11-2 CASSLGQGSSYNEQFF TGTGCCAGCAGCTTAGGGCAGGGGAGCTCCTACAATGAGCAGTTCTTC
NA TRBJ1-6 NA TRBV13 CASSLGPNGGPNSPLHF TGTGCCAGCAGCTTAGGCCCTAATGGGGGGCCTAATTCACCCCTCCACTTT
NA TRBJ2-7 NA TRBV28 CASSEDRHEQYF TGTGCCAGCAGCGAGGACAGACACGAGCAGTACTTC
NA TRBJ2-1 NA TRBV5-4 CASSLGFDRPNEQFF TGTGCCAGCAGCTTGGGCTTCGACAGACCAAATGAGCAGTTCTTC
NA TRBJ2-1 TRBD2 TRBV7-3 CASRQRATRAGGSYNEQFF TGTGCCAGCAGACAAAGGGCAACTCGAGCGGGGGGTTCCTACAATGAGCAGTTCTTC
NA TRBJ1-2 NA TRBV28 CASRPGTKNYGYTF TGTGCCAGCAGACCCGGGACAAAGAACTATGGCTACACCTTC
NA TRBJ2-5 NA TRBV4-1 CASSQGAGPETQYF TGCGCCAGCAGCCAAGGTGCAGGGCCAGAGACCCAGTACTTC
NA TRBJ2-1 TRBD2 TRBV30 CAWSVTAGGVKTRYNEQFF TGTGCCTGGAGTGTAACCGCGGGAGGCGTCAAAACTCGGTACAATGAGCAGTTCTTC
NA TRBJ1-2 TRBD1 TRBV19 CASTTGGAGYGYTF TGTGCCAGTACCACAGGGGGCGCCGGGTATGGCTACACCTTC
NA TRBJ1-4 TRBD1 TRBV6-5 CASSPGQGGGEKLFF TGTGCCAGCAGCCCCGGACAGGGCGGGGGTGAAAAACTGTTTTTT
NA TRBJ2-1 NA TRBV11-2 CASSLSMVAAYNEQFF TGTGCCAGCAGCTTAAGTATGGTAGCGGCCTACAATGAGCAGTTCTTC